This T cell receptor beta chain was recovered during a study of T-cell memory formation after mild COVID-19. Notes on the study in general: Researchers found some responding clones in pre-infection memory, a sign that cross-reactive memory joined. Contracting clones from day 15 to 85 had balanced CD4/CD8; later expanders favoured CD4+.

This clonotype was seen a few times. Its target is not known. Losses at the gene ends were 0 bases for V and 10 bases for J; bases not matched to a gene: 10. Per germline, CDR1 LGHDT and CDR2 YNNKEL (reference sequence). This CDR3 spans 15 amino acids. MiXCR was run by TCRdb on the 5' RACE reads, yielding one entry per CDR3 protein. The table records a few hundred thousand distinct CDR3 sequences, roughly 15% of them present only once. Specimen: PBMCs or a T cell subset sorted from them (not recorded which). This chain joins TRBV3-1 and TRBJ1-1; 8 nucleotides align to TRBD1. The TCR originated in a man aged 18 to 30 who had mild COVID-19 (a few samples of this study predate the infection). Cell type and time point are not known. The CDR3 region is CASSQDTTGDRGAFF. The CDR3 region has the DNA TGTGCCAGCAGCCAAGATACGACGGGTGACAGGGGAGCTTTCTTT.